A selection of T cell receptor beta chains follows, all from one sample in a study of blood T cells in healthy people across ages. From the 5' RACE reads, TCRdb called clonotypes with MiXCR, one entry per CDR3 protein. The profile shows hundreds of thousands of distinct CDR3 sequences, over 45% of them singletons. Input material: blood. The source of these receptors is a woman aged 60-70 years in good health. Both conserved end residues are part of each CDR3. D genes are given only for firm matches. Clone size is shown for a subset of rows, as once, few, many or a class of expanded clone.

CSVDLRDGYTF | TGCAGCGTTGATTTGAGAGATGGCTACACCTTC | . | TRBJ1-2 | . | TRBV29-1
CRVPDRGTYEQYF | TGCAGAGTCCCTGACAGGGGGACCTACGAGCAGTACTTC | TRBD1 | TRBJ2-7 | . | TRBV29-1
CSATSRDRGQETQYF | TGCAGTGCTACCTCCAGGGACAGGGGCCAAGAGACCCAGTACTTC | TRBD1 | TRBJ2-5 | few | TRBV20-1
CASSHPGQTDSPLHF | TGTGCCAGCAGCCATCCGGGACAGACCGATTCACCCCTCCACTTT | TRBD1 | TRBJ1-6 | . | TRBV7-9
CASSQDARGNQPRHF | TGCGCCAGCAGCCAAGACGCCAGGGGGAATCAGCCCCGGCATTTT | TRBD1 | TRBJ1-5 | . | TRBV4-3
CASSIATGSYNEQFF | TGTGCCAGTAGTATCGCCACAGGTTCCTACAATGAGCAGTTCTTC | . | TRBJ2-1 | . | TRBV19
CASIGGARLSSGGYTF | TGTGCCAGCATTGGAGGGGCCCGGCTCTCATCCGGTGGCTACACCTTC | . | TRBJ1-2 | few | TRBV12-3/TRBV12-4
CASSPGTSGNNEQFF | TGTGCCAGCAGTCCTGGGACTAGCGGTAACAATGAGCAGTTCTTC | TRBD2 | TRBJ2-1 | . | TRBV27
CASSPGTGVSYGYTF | TGTGCCAGCAGTCCGGGGACAGGGGTTAGCTATGGCTACACCTTC | TRBD1 | TRBJ1-2 | . | TRBV28
CASSRGTGGNTEAFF | TGTGCCAGCTCACGCGGGACAGGGGGGAACACTGAAGCTTTCTTT | TRBD1 | TRBJ1-1 | . | TRBV18
CASSVLAGGSAGELFF | TGTGCCAGCAGCGTACTAGCGGGAGGCTCCGCCGGGGAGCTGTTTTTT | TRBD2 | TRBJ2-2 | . | TRBV9
CASSSQTGPYGYTF | TGTGCCAGCAGCTCCCAGACAGGGCCCTATGGCTACACCTTC | TRBD1 | TRBJ1-2 | . | TRBV7-2
CSVGGRGPTDTQYF | TGCAGCGTTGGAGGCAGGGGGCCCACAGATACGCAGTATTTT | TRBD1 | TRBJ2-3 | . | TRBV29-1
CSVFDLGGNTEAFF | TGCAGCGTTTTCGATTTAGGGGGGAACACTGAAGCTTTCTTT | . | TRBJ1-1 | . | TRBV29-1
CASSDMDARTGYEQYF | TGTGCCAGCAGTGATATGGATGCCAGAACAGGCTACGAGCAGTACTTC | . | TRBJ2-7 | few | TRBV6-1
CASRGTGEDTQYF | TGCGCCAGCCGAGGAACAGGGGAAGATACGCAGTATTTT | TRBD1 | TRBJ2-3 | . | TRBV5-1
CASSQEATSPLNNSPLHF | TGTGCCAGCAGCCAAGAAGCGACAAGTCCCCTTAATAATTCACCCCTCCACTTT | . | TRBJ1-6 | . | TRBV4-2
CASSQATSGRPDTQYF | TGCGCCAGCAGCCAAGCGACTAGCGGGAGACCAGATACGCAGTATTTT | TRBD2 | TRBJ2-3 | many | TRBV4-3
CARSQGNWDPYGYTF | TGCGCCCGCAGCCAAGGAAATTGGGACCCCTATGGCTACACCTTC | . | TRBJ1-2 | . | TRBV4-1
CSARDRRTLSSYEQYF | TGCAGTGCTAGAGATCGCAGGACCCTAAGCTCCTACGAGCAGTACTTC | . | TRBJ2-7 | many | TRBV20-1
CSVDSGRLNNEQFF | TGCAGCGTGGATAGCGGGAGGCTCAACAATGAGCAGTTCTTC | TRBD2 | TRBJ2-1 | few | TRBV29-1
CASSPEPGSGYTF | TGCGCCAGCAGCCCCGAACCTGGGTCTGGCTACACCTTC | . | TRBJ1-2 | . | TRBV5-1
CAWSIYSGNTIYF | TGTGCCTGGAGTATTTACTCTGGAAACACCATATATTTT | . | TRBJ1-3 | . | TRBV30
CASSPDRNSPLHF | TGTGCCAGCTCACCAGATCGAAATTCACCCCTCCACTTT | . | TRBJ1-6 | . | TRBV18
CAISEAGNYYNEQFF | TGTGCCATCAGTGAGGCCGGGAACTACTACAATGAGCAGTTCTTC | . | TRBJ2-1 | . | TRBV10-3
CASSQGTPGTYEQYF | TGTGCCAGCAGCCAAGGGACACCCGGCACCTACGAGCAGTACTTC | . | TRBJ2-7 | . | TRBV3-1
CASSLQGKLLTYEQYF | TGCGCCAGCAGCTTACAGGGGAAACTCTTAACCTACGAGCAGTACTTC | TRBD1 | TRBJ2-7 | . | TRBV5-1
CSVERASLEAFF | TGCAGCGTTGAAAGGGCCTCCCTTGAAGCTTTCTTT | . | TRBJ1-1 | few | TRBV29-1
CASSSPGKESDTQYF | TGTGCCAGCTCATCACCGGGAAAGGAATCAGATACGCAGTATTTT | . | TRBJ2-3 | . | TRBV18
CASTSRLGGRAGNEQFF | TGTGCCAGCACCTCCCGGCTCGGCGGGAGGGCCGGGAATGAGCAGTTCTTC | TRBD2 | TRBJ2-1 | . | TRBV28
CASSPELARNTGELFF | TGTGCCAGCAGCCCAGAACTAGCGCGGAACACCGGGGAGCTGTTTTTT | TRBD2 | TRBJ2-2 | once | TRBV3-1
CASSLVPGTSPFTDTQYF | TGTGCCAGCAGTTTAGTGCCCGGGACATCCCCGTTCACAGATACGCAGTATTTT | . | TRBJ2-3 | . | TRBV12-3/TRBV12-4
CVSRDRNYEQYF | TGTGTCTCGCGGGACAGGAACTACGAGCAGTACTTC | TRBD1 | TRBJ2-7 | . | TRBV5-5
CASGSSGGEAFF | TGTGCCAGCGGCTCCTCGGGGGGTGAAGCTTTCTTT | . | TRBJ1-1 | . | TRBV7-9
CAISESLGGSSTDTQYF | TGTGCCATCAGTGAGTCGTTGGGCGGATCTAGCACAGATACGCAGTATTTT | . | TRBJ2-3 | . | TRBV10-3
CASSLSRELNTEAFF | TGTGCCAGCAGTCTCTCGAGGGAACTGAACACTGAAGCTTTCTTT | . | TRBJ1-1 | few | TRBV6-4